This T cell receptor beta chain stems from a study of T cell repertoires in cytomegalovirus infection. For the study at large: Researchers turned to recently identified HLA-C-restricted CMV epitopes as well as well-studied HLA-B-restricted ones. Shared public TCR beta signatures pointed to both CMV infection and a matching HLA type. Findings and limits, study-wide: Clonotypes of TCR beta that were HLA-C-restricted and CMV-specific dominated the ex vivo response.

In the case of this clonotype: Antigen unknown.

The CDR3 has 20 amino acids. Trimming left V 3 bases short and J 12 bases short, with 39 bases between. Germline V gene lookup returns CDR1 SGHDN and CDR2 FVKESK. Each CDR3 protein is one row after TCRdb ran MiXCR on the reads. Among about 770,000 distinct CDR3 sequences listed, about 28% were seen once. Material: cultured CD8+ T cells from PBMCs, obtained from culture after CMV antigen stimulation. The sequence was collected from a human donor in good health (CMV status not recorded). Some clones in this sample may be carry-over from other donors' samples. The chain links TRBV14 to TRBJ2-7, with D possibly matching TRBD1 (6 bases). CDR3: CASSQGEGDHPKERSRCRYF. The CDR3 coding sequence is TGTGCCAGCAGCCAGGGAGAGGGGGACCATCCGAAGGAAAGGTCCCGGTGTAGGTACTTC.